A single sample is the source of the 19 T cell receptor beta chains below, sequenced in a study of cytomegalovirus exposure and HLA in healthy donors. The PCR contained 60 Vbeta and 13 Jbeta primers. Some clones are missing from TCRdb's copy, which holds only in-frame ones; the method was immunoSEQ multiplex PCR. The sample consists of about 160,000 clones, roughly 85% of them appearing once. The source material was PBMCs. The receptors here all came from a man aged 40-49 years in good health and CMV-seronegative.

J is TRBJ1-4 and V is TRBV15; D unresolved. Trimming shortened V by 3 bases and J by 0 bases, and 14 bases separated the two germline ends. Germline values: CDR1 LNHNV, CDR2 YYDKDF (reference sequence). The CDR3 covers 17 residues. The CDR3 coding sequence is TGTGCCACCAGCAGTATTTATGACATGACAACTAATGAAAAACTGTTTTTT. The encoded protein is CATSSIYDMTTNEKLFF.

The V call is TRBV18, the J call TRBJ1-4; tentatively, D is TRBD1 (6 bases). This CDR3 is built from 16 residues. Per germline, CDR1 KGHSH and CDR2 LQKENI. V lost 3 bases and J lost 1, with 12 bases in between. The CDR3 sequence: CASSPGTSKTNEKLFF. DNA of the CDR3: TGTGCCAGCTCACCTGGGACAAGCAAAACTAATGAAAAACTGTTTTTT.

V usage is TRBV7-2 and J usage is TRBJ2-7; 9 nucleotides agree with TRBD1. The CDR3 extends over 16 amino acids. After removal of 5 bases from V and 1 base from J, the junction contained 9 bases not matched to a gene. Germline V gives CDR1 SGHTA, CDR2 FQGNSA. CDR3 DNA: TGTGCCAGCAGCGCGCCCGGGACAGGGTATTCCTACGAGCAGTACTTC. This translates into CASSAPGTGYSYEQYF.

This sequence joins TRBV5-1 and TRBJ2-3; maybe TRBD1 (5 bases). Germline V gene sequence: CDR1 SGHRS, CDR2 YFSETQ. V lost 0 bases and J lost 0, with 11 bases in between. This CDR3 has 16 residues. DNA of the CDR3: TGCGCCAGCAGCTTGGCACGACAGCGAAGCACAGATACGCAGTATTTT. Translation: CASSLARQRSTDTQYF.

The chain combines TRBV14 with TRBJ2-7; 9 bases agree with TRBD2. J gave up 5 bases and V 5 bases, and 13 bases lay outside the gene matches. This CDR3 comprises 16 residues. The germline V gene encodes CDR1 SGHDN and CDR2 FVKESK. The CDR3 nucleotides read TGTGCCAGCAGCACAAGACTAGCGGTCACACCCCACGAGCAGTACTTC. It specifies CASSTRLAVTPHEQYF.

This chain joins TRBV6-5 and TRBJ2-3; the D gene is possibly TRBD1 (6 bases). Trimming removed 6 bases at V and 2 bases at J, with 15 bases between. The V gene's germline CDR1 is MNHEY and CDR2 SVGAGI. The CDR3 sequence is 15 residues long. In nucleotides, the CDR3 is TGTGCCAGCAGGACGGGACATTCGACCACAGATACGCAGTATTTT. It codes for CASRTGHSTTDTQYF.

In the case of this clone: The sample contains more than one DNA sequence encoding this CDR3. This chain links TRBV5-4 with TRBJ2-1, with D possibly TRBD1 on 6 matching bases. Trimming pared 0 bases from V and 6 bases from J, leaving 10 bases between. Per the germline V gene, CDR1 is SGHNT and CDR2 is YYREEE (reference sequence). The CDR3 loop spans 14 amino acids. In nucleotides, the CDR3 is TGTGCCAGCAGCTTGGACAGGGTGGTCAATGAGCAGTTCTTC. The encoded protein is CASSLDRVVNEQFF.

The DNA of the CDR3 is TGTGCCAGCAGCCGGGTAGCCCACCCAGACTACGAGCAGTACTTC. Its protein is CASSRVAHPDYEQYF. This rearrangement joins TRBV5-5 to TRBJ2-7; D is undetermined. Germline V gene sequence: CDR1 SGHKS, CDR2 YYEKEE (reference sequence). This CDR3 is 15 amino acids long. The V and J ends lost 4 bases and 3 bases respectively, with 17 bases between them. The complete variable domain, with remaining parts taken from reference TRBV5-5 and TRBJ2-7, reads DAGVTQSPTHLIKTRGQQVTLRCSPISGHKSVSWYQQVLGQGPQFIFQYYEKEERGRGNFPDRFSARQFPNYSSELNVNALLLGDSALYLCASSRVAHPDYEQYFGPGTRLTVT.

V and J are TRBV14 and TRBJ2-3; D is perhaps TRBD2 (5 bases). CDR1 and CDR2 from the germline V gene are SGHDN and FVKESK. CDR3 length: 15 residues. Between the trimmed V and J ends, which lost 4 bases and 4 bases, there was a span of 15 bases. The CDR3, as DNA: TGTGCCAGCAGCCCTTTTCGCGGGTACTCAGATACGCAGTATTTT. Protein product: CASSPFRGYSDTQYF.

The rearrangement joins TRBV7-9 to TRBJ2-3, with 7 bases identical to TRBD2. Germline CDR1 and CDR2: SEHNR and FQNEAQ (reference sequence). J was trimmed by 4 bases and V by 1 base; bases with no gene match: 8. This CDR3 region has 16 residues. The CDR3 spells CASSLGAWRGSDTQYF. The CDR3 DNA reads as TGTGCCAGCAGCTTAGGGGCGTGGCGGGGGTCAGATACGCAGTATTTT.

This clone was observed a few times. V is TRBV10-3 and J is TRBJ2-7; 8 bases are shared with TRBD1. J gave up 0 bases and V 8 bases, and 6 bases lay outside the gene matches. The germline gives CDR1 ENHRY, CDR2 SYGVKD. The CDR3 has 14 amino acids. The CDR3 here is CAIGAGGYSYEQYF. The CDR3 region has the DNA TGTGCCATCGGAGCAGGGGGCTACTCCTACGAGCAGTACTTC.

The V gene is TRBV4-1, the J gene TRBJ2-1; 7 nucleotides match TRBD2. The length of the CDR3 is 12 residues. Losses at the gene ends were 3 bases for V and 10 bases for J; bases not matched to a gene: 3. Germline V lookup: CDR1 MGHRA, CDR2 YSYEKL. The CDR3 loop reads CASSQAGDEQFF. The CDR3 region has the DNA TGCGCCAGCAGCCAGGCGGGAGACGAGCAGTTCTTC.

The chain couples TRBV9 to TRBJ2-7; 9 bases align to TRBD2. The CDR3 extends over 16 amino acids. J was trimmed by 4 bases and V by 0 bases; bases with no gene match: 8. Germline V CDR1 and CDR2: SGDLS, YYNGEE. This CDR3 reads CASSVASLAGPYEQYF. The CDR3 DNA reads TGTGCCAGCAGCGTAGCTTCCCTAGCGGGACCGTACGAGCAGTACTTC. The full variable domain, its missing parts supplied by reference TRBV9 and TRBJ2-7, is DSGVTQTPKHLITATGQRVTLRCSPRSGDLSVYWYQQSLDQGLQFLIQYYNGEERAKGNILERFSAQQFPDLHSELNLSSLELGDSALYFCASSVASLAGPYEQYFGPGTRLTVT.

The DNA of the CDR3 is TGTGCCAGCAGTTTATGGGCCCGGACAGGGAGAGAGACCCAGTACTTC. Amino acid sequence: CASSLWARTGRETQYF. V and J are TRBV28 and TRBJ2-5, with 8 bases identical to TRBD1. The CDR3 has 16 amino acids. Germline CDR1 reads MDHEN; CDR2 reads SYDVKM. The J segment lost 4 bases and the V segment lost 0 bases, leaving 7 bases of the junction unmatched.

The chain is built from TRBV30 and TRBJ2-1; D might be TRBD1 (8 bases). Germline V lookup: CDR1 GTSNPN, CDR2 SVGIG (reference sequence). V lost 5 bases, J lost 4 bases, and 21 bases lay in between. The CDR3 is 16 residues long. The CDR3 coding sequence is TGTGCCTGGGATCCCGGACAGGGAGGGGGATACAATGAGCAGTTCTTC. This gives the protein CAWDPGQGGGYNEQFF.

This clone was detected only a few times. The V and J genes are TRBV7-9 and TRBJ2-7; 10 bases are a match to TRBD2. Germline V CDR1 and CDR2: SEHNR, FQNEAQ (reference sequence). The CDR3 contains 16 residues. The J segment lost 7 bases and the V segment lost 5 bases, leaving 14 bases of the junction unmatched. The CDR3 bases are TGTGCCAGCAGCCTGGACGGAGCGGGAGGGCTGGGGGAGCAGTACTTC. This sequence encodes CASSLDGAGGLGEQYF. Complete variable domain (other parts from reference TRBV7-9 and TRBJ2-7): DTGVSQNPRHKITKRGQNVTFRCDPISEHNRLYWYRQTLGQGPEFLTYFQNEAQLEKSRLLSDRFSAERPKGSFSTLEIQRTEQGDSAMYLCASSLDGAGGLGEQYFGPGTRLTVT.

The chain links TRBV28 to TRBJ2-5; D ambiguous. The tail of the sequence fits TRBJ2-7 better, so the J call may be wrong. Looked up from germline, CDR1 is MDHEN and CDR2 is SYDVKM. This CDR3 region has 13 residues. CDR3 sequence: CASSLGRLNEQYF. Here the CDR3 DNA reads TGTGCCAGCAGTTTAGGCAGACTTAACGAGCAGTACTTC.

The CDR3, as DNA: TGTGCCAGCAGCGCCAGGGGGACAGTGTTTTTATACAATGAGCAGTTCTTC. Protein product: CASSARGTVFLYNEQFF. The rearrangement joins TRBV11-2 to TRBJ2-1, with TRBD1 matching over 7 bases. The CDR3 is made up of 17 amino acids. Germline V lookup: CDR1 SGHAT, CDR2 FQNNGV. Trimming removed 5 bases from V and 4 bases from J; junction bases left unmatched: 14.

The V gene is TRBV27, the J gene TRBJ2-7; TRBD2 aligns across 7 bases. This CDR3 has 13 amino acids. Losses at the gene ends were 6 bases for V and 4 bases for J; bases not matched to a gene: 6. Looked up from germline, CDR1 is MNHEY and CDR2 is SMNVEV (reference sequence). Here the CDR3 reads CASSTTSEYEQYF. Written as DNA, the CDR3 is TGTGCCAGCAGCACTACTAGCGAGTACGAGCAGTACTTC.